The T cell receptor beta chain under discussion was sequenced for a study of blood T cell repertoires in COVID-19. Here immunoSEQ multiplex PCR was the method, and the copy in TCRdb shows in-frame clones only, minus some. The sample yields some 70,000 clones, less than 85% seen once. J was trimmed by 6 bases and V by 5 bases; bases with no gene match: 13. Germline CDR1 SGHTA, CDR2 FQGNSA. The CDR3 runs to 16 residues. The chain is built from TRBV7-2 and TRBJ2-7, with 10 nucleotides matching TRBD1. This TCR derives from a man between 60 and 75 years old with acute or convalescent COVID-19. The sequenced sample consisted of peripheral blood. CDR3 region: CASSARTGTGVGEQYF. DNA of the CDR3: TGTGCCAGCAGCGCCAGAACCGGGACAGGGGTAGGCGAGCAGTACTTC.